Sequencing of this TCR beta chain was carried out in a study of cytomegalovirus exposure and HLA in healthy donors. Study-level results: A later analysis linked a missense variant in DCLRE1C to the trimming of TCR beta V and J genes.

PCR amplification relied on 60 Vbeta primers (plus 13 Jbeta primers). Generated by immunoSEQ multiplex PCR, the TCRdb table keeps only in-frame clones and is missing some. The profile covers some 110,000 clones, with under 85% appearing a single time and 5% to 6.5% taken by the ten largest. On this clone itself: The antigen remains unidentified.

V lost 4 bases, J lost 6 bases, and 6 bases stayed unmatched. Germline loops: CDR1 SGHRS, CDR2 YFSETQ. The CDR3 extends over 16 amino acids. The chain couples TRBV5-1 to TRBJ2-3, with 15 bases aligning to TRBD2. This clonotype was sampled from a man between 18 and 35 years old in good health and CMV-seronegative. The sequencing input was PBMCs. CDR3 sequence reads: CASSTGLAGGVDTQYF. The CDR3 DNA reads as TGCGCCAGCAGCACGGGACTAGCGGGAGGAGTTGATACGCAGTATTTT.